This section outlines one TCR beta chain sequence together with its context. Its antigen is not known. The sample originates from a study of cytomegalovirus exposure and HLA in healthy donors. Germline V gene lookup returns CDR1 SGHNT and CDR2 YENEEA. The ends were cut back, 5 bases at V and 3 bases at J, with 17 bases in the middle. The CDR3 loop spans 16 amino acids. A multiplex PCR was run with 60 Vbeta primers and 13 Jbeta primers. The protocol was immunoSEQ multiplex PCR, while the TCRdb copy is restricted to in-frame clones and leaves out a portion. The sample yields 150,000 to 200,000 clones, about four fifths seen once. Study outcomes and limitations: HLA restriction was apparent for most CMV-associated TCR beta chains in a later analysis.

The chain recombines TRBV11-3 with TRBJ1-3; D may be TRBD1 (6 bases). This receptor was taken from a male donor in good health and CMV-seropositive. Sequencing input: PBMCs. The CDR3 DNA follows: TGTGCCAGCAGCCCCTCGAGGGGGACCGGTGGAAACACCATATATTTT. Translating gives CASSPSRGTGGNTIYF.